Shown below are 23 T cell receptor beta chains from a single sample sequenced in a study of radiation and T cells in renal cell carcinoma. Time point reported: blood 2 weeks post-SBRT. Treatment denoted: 15 Gy SBRT to primary tumor, nephrectomy 4 weeks later. The method was immunoSEQ multiplex PCR; TCRdb's version includes in-frame clones alone and lacks a portion of them. The sample lists around 60,000 clones, around 76% seen once, with roughly 7% in the top ten. The source material was blood, sampled from a patient whose treatment included radiotherapy and nephrectomy. Receptors were obtained from a man aged 55 to 69 with renal cell carcinoma.

The gene calls are TRBV19 and TRBJ1-5; no firm D call. From germline, CDR1 is LNHDA and CDR2 SQIVND (reference sequence). V shed 3 bases and J shed 5 bases, with 14 bases lying between them. The CDR3 spans 15 residues. CDR3 nucleotide sequence: TGTGCCAGTAGTATTGTCTCCTTAACGGATCAGCCCCAGCATTTT. Its protein product is CASSIVSLTDQPQHF.

This chain uses TRBV13 with TRBJ1-1; no clear D. V dropped 0 bases and J dropped 1 base, with 6 bases sitting between them. Per germline, CDR1 PRHDT and CDR2 FYEKMQ (reference sequence). CDR3 size: 14 residues. The CDR3 protein is CASSLGRWNTEAFF. The DNA for the CDR3 is TGTGCCAGCAGCTTAGGCCGTTGGAACACTGAAGCTTTCTTT.

The V and J genes are TRBV29-1 and TRBJ1-2; the D gene is possibly TRBD1 (5 bases). Germline V gives CDR1 SQVTM, CDR2 ANQGSEA. Trimming cost V 7 bases and J 3 bases, with 12 bases left between them. CDR3 length equals 12 residues. CDR3 in amino acids: CSDIDSYYGYTF. CDR3 nucleotide sequence: TGCAGCGACATAGACAGCTACTATGGCTACACCTTC.

This clone has a handful of counts. The chain is built from TRBV29-1 and TRBJ2-1; 11 bases are shared with TRBD2. Germline CDR1 SQVTM, CDR2 ANQGSEA. Trimming at V came to 4 bases and at J to 0 bases, leaving 5 bases not matched to a gene. This CDR3 contains 16 residues. The CDR3 protein is CSVGGGLADSYNEQFF. The CDR3 bases are TGCAGCGTTGGGGGGGGACTAGCGGACTCCTACAATGAGCAGTTCTTC.

V is TRBV4-3 and J is TRBJ2-7; 9 nucleotides line up with TRBD1. V was pared by 1 base and J by 3 bases, with 4 bases of the junction left unmatched. The CDR3 is 15 amino acids. CDR1 LGHNA and CDR2 YSLEER come from the germline V gene. The CDR3 spells CASSQAATGGYEQYF. The DNA for the CDR3 is TGCGCCAGCAGCCAAGCGGCGACAGGGGGCTACGAGCAGTACTTC.

J is TRBJ2-5 and V is TRBV5-8, with TRBD1 matching 7 bases. Germline V gene lookup returns CDR1 SGHTS and CDR2 YDEGEE. V lost 4 bases to trimming and J lost 5 bases; unmatched junction nucleotides: 2. The length of the CDR3 is 12 residues. The CDR3 DNA reads TGTGCCAGCAGCAAGGACAGGGAGACCCAGTACTTC. Translation gives CASSKDRETQYF. Complete variable domain (other parts from reference TRBV5-8 and TRBJ2-5): EAGVTQSPTHLIKTRGQQATLRCSPISGHTSVYWYQQALGLGLQFLLWYDEGEERNRGNFPPRFSGRQFPNYSSELNVNALELEDSALYLCASSKDRETQYFGPGTRLLVL.

V is TRBV30 and J is TRBJ2-3; 10 bases fit TRBD1. CDR1 is GTSNPN and CDR2 is SVGIG in the germline V gene (reference sequence). This CDR3 spans 15 amino acids. Trimming cost V 2 bases and J 5 bases; bases outside gene matches: 7. Written as DNA, the CDR3 is TGTGCCTGGAGTCTTCGACAGGGGGCAGTAGATACGCAGTATTTT. Its translation: CAWSLRQGAVDTQYF.

This chain links TRBV7-9 with TRBJ1-2, with a possible D match to TRBD1 (5 bases). The CDR3 spans 14 residues. CDR1 and CDR2 from the germline V gene are SEHNR and FQNEAQ (reference sequence). Between the trimmed V and J ends, which lost 0 bases and 4 bases, there was a span of 9 bases. The CDR3 is CASSLAETVYGYTF. CDR3 in DNA: TGTGCCAGCAGCTTAGCTGAGACAGTCTATGGCTACACCTTC.

The V call is TRBV5-6, the J call TRBJ1-2; 9 bases align to TRBD1. Germline CDR1 is SGHDT and CDR2 is YYEEEE. The CDR3 loop spans 14 amino acids. Trimming at V came to 3 bases and at J to 3 bases, leaving 3 bases not matched to a gene. The CDR3 sequence: CASSSRTGDYGYTF. The CDR3 DNA reads TGTGCCAGCAGCTCGCGGACAGGGGACTATGGCTACACCTTC. Full variable domain (remainder filled in from reference TRBV5-6 and TRBJ1-2): DAGVTQSPTHLIKTRGQQVTLRCSPKSGHDTVSWYQQALGQGPQFIFQYYEEEERQRGNFPDRFSGHQFPNYSSELNVNALLLGDSALYLCASSSRTGDYGYTFGSGTRLTVV.

The chain combines TRBV5-1 with TRBJ2-3; D is unresolved. Germline-derived CDR1 and CDR2 are SGHRS and YFSETQ. The CDR3 length is 14 residues. Trimming cost V 3 bases and J 0 bases, with 8 bases left between them. The CDR3 bases are TGCGCCAGCAGCTATCTTAGCAGCACAGATACGCAGTATTTT. It encodes CASSYLSSTDTQYF.

J is TRBJ1-5 and V is TRBV14; maybe TRBD1 (6 bases). The CDR3 length is 16 residues. Trimming cost V 6 bases and J 5 bases, with 20 bases left between them. Germline values: CDR1 SGHDN, CDR2 FVKESK. CDR3 bases: TGTGCCAGCAGAAAAGTGACAGGTTGGAGCCATCAGCCCCAGCATTTT. This encodes CASRKVTGWSHQPQHF.

The sample holds one count of this clone. CDR3 amino acids: CASSIKRNEKLFF. CDR3 in DNA: TGTGCCAGTAGTATAAAGAGGAATGAAAAACTGTTTTTT. This chain joins TRBV19 and TRBJ1-4; no clear D gene. Germline V gene lookup returns CDR1 LNHDA and CDR2 SQIVND (reference sequence). The CDR3 runs 13 residues. V gave up 2 bases and J gave up 5 bases, with 6 bases separating them.

This clone occurred a few times. This chain uses TRBV25-1 with TRBJ1-1; D is uncertain. V was pared by 1 base and J by 7 bases, with 4 bases between. The CDR3 loop spans 11 amino acids. Germline CDR1 and CDR2: MGHDK and SYGVNS. CDR3 in DNA: TGTGCCAGCAGTGAATTGGGTGAAGCTTTCTTT. Residues: CASSELGEAFF.

This chain joins TRBV19 and TRBJ1-2; 8 nucleotides align to TRBD1. Germline-derived CDR1 and CDR2 are LNHDA and SQIVND (reference sequence). The J segment lost 7 bases and the V segment lost 7 bases, leaving 8 bases of the junction unmatched. The CDR3 extends over 13 amino acids. The CDR3 loop reads CASMRTGFLGYTF. Written as DNA, the CDR3 is TGTGCCAGTATGAGGACAGGGTTTCTTGGCTACACCTTC.

The V and J genes are TRBV6-5 and TRBJ1-1; D not certain. The CDR3 totals 12 residues. Germline CDR1 reads MNHEY; CDR2 reads SVGAGI. The ends were cut back, 7 bases at V and 4 bases at J, with 10 bases in the middle. The CDR3 is CASTNGVTEAFF. In nucleotides, the CDR3 is TGTGCCAGCACCAACGGGGTCACTGAAGCTTTCTTT.

J is TRBJ2-7 and V is TRBV6-1, with a weak D call TRBD1 (6 bases). CDR1 and CDR2 from the germline V gene are MNHNS and SASEGT. V gave up 7 bases and J gave up 4 bases, with 11 bases separating them. The CDR3 has 12 residues. CDR3 sequence reads: CASKGQTYEQYV. DNA of the CDR3: TGTGCCAGCAAGGGACAAACTTACGAGCAGTACGTC.

The chain carries TRBV9 and TRBJ2-5; D possibly uses TRBD1 or TRBD2 (5 bases each). V lost 0 bases and J lost 4, with 16 bases in between. CDR1 SGDLS and CDR2 YYNGEE come from the germline V gene. The CDR3 has 16 amino acids. This CDR3 reads CASSVGPSRERETQYF. In DNA form, the CDR3 reads TGTGCCAGCAGCGTAGGGCCCTCCAGGGAGAGAGAGACCCAGTACTTC.

The genes are TRBV13 and TRBJ2-7; a possible D gene is TRBD2 (5 bases). The CDR3 extends over 12 amino acids. V gave up 3 bases and J gave up 6 bases, with 9 bases separating them. Germline V gives CDR1 PRHDT, CDR2 FYEKMQ (reference sequence). The CDR3: CASSLRGSEQYV. The CDR3 region has the DNA TGTGCCAGCAGCTTGCGTGGGAGCGAGCAGTACGTC.

The CDR3 protein is CASQQRVGTDYEQYF. The CDR3 bases are TGTGCCAGCCAACAGAGGGTTGGGACAGACTACGAGCAGTACTTC. This chain connects TRBV18 to TRBJ2-7, with TRBD1 matching over 7 bases. Losses at the gene ends were 8 bases for V and 3 bases for J; bases not matched to a gene: 13. The germline CDR1 and CDR2 sequences are KGHSH and LQKENI. This CDR3 is built from 15 residues.

The CDR3 sequence is CASSLDSYNEQFF. The CDR3 coding sequence is TGTGCCAGCAGTTTGGACAGCTACAATGAGCAGTTCTTC. The rearrangement joins TRBV6-5 to TRBJ2-1; D might be TRBD1 (6 bases). Trimming took 4 bases from V and 3 from J, leaving 7 bases between them. CDR3 size: 13 residues. Germline V gene sequence: CDR1 MNHEY, CDR2 SVGAGI.

The V call is TRBV7-2, the J call TRBJ2-3; no firm D call. Trimming removed 3 bases from V and 2 bases from J, with 9 bases in between. The CDR3 spans 14 residues. Germline lookup yields CDR1 SGHTA and CDR2 FQGNSA. CDR3 sequence: CASSFFSSTDTQYF. Here the CDR3 DNA reads TGTGCCAGCAGCTTCTTTAGTTCCACAGATACGCAGTATTTT.

This chain uses TRBV9 with TRBJ1-2, with 8 bases fitting TRBD1. The CDR3 covers 18 residues. Germline V lookup: CDR1 SGDLS, CDR2 YYNGEE. Trimming took 4 bases from V and 1 from J; bases not matched to a gene: 15. CDR3 bases: TGTGCCAGCAGCTCAGGGGGGCGGACAGGGAGTAGTAACTATGGCTACACCTTC. This encodes CASSSGGRTGSSNYGYTF.

The chain uses TRBV9 and TRBJ2-7; TRBD2 matches at 9 bases. Trimming took 3 bases from V and 4 from J; bases not matched to a gene: 11. The V gene's germline CDR1 is SGDLS and CDR2 YYNGEE. CDR3 length: 16 residues. The CDR3 region has the DNA TGTGCCAGCAGCGCCCTTATAGCGGGGGCGAGGTACGAGCAGTACTTC. As protein: CASSALIAGARYEQYF.